This TCR beta chain was obtained from a study of shared clonotypes between healthy human individuals. Here immunoSEQ multiplex PCR was the method, and the copy in TCRdb shows in-frame clones only, minus some. This sample has about 2.4 million clones, with 90% to 95% found just once. CDR1 is SGHDN, CDR2 FVKESK, per germline. The CDR3 is 17 residues long. Trimming took off 0 bases at V and 0 bases at J, with 12 bases between the two ends. Concerning this clone itself: What it binds is not known.

Regarding the study as a whole: Rarefaction analysis demonstrated incomplete sorted-subset sequencing notwithstanding large depth. Relative to clonotypes present in all four donors, those not shared had lower generation probabilities.

Sequencing input: naive CD4+ T cells from PBMCs. As to subset: CD45RA+ positively selected. This receptor was taken from a man between 18 and 29 years old in good health. Some clones in this sample may be carry-over from other donors' samples. The chain recombines TRBV14 with TRBJ1-3; perhaps TRBD1 as D (5 bases). Here the CDR3 DNA reads TGTGCCAGCAGCCAAGACGGGGGTTGGTACTCTGGAAACACCATATATTTT. It codes for CASSQDGGWYSGNTIYF.